This T cell receptor beta chain derives from a study of T cells in Graves' hyperthyroidism and ophthalmopathy. At least ten counts were recorded for this clonotype. Inclusion characteristics of ophthalmopathy patients comprised a Clinical Activity Score of at least 3, a NOSPECS grade of at least 4, and duration under 3 months. The TCR beta CDR3 regions underwent amplification using RNA transcripts as the source. The HTBI set primed first-round TCR CDR3 RT-PCR. TCRdb re-called the multiplex PCR reads through MiXCR, storing one row per CDR3 protein. This sample yields about 530,000 distinct CDR3 sequences, of which 15% to 20% are seen a single time; 15% to 20% belongs to the top ten. This clonotype originated in a woman younger than 30 with Graves' ophthalmopathy. Sequences were obtained from blood.

CDR3 protein: CASRPRIGYGYTF. CDR3 DNA sequence: TGTGCCAGCCGACCCCGAATCGGCTATGGCTACACCTTC. The chain carries TRBV3-1 and TRBJ1-2, with unresolved D. The V end lost 8 bases, the J end lost 4 bases, and 14 bases lay between the germline ends. This CDR3 contains 13 residues. The germline gives CDR1 LGHDT, CDR2 YNNKEL (reference sequence).